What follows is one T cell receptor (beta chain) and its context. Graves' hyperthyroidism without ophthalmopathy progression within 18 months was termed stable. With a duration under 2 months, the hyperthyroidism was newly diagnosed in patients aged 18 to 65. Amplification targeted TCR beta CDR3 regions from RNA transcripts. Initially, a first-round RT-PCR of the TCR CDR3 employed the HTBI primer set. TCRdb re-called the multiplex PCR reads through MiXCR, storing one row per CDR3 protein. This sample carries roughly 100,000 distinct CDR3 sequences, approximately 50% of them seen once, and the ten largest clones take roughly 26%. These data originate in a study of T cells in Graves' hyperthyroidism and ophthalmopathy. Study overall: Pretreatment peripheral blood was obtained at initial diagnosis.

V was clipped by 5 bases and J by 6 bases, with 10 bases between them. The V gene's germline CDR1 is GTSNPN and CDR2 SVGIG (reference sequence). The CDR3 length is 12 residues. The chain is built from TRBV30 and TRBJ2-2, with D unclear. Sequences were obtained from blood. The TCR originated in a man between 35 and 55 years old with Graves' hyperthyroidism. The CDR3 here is CAWAAGAGELFF. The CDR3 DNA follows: TGTGCCTGGGCGGCTGGGGCCGGGGAGCTGTTTTTT.